A selection of T cell receptor beta chains follows, all from one sample in a study of T cell responses to AZD1222 COVID-19 vaccine. TCRdb's table, derived via immunoSEQ multiplex PCR, lists solely in-frame clones and lacks some. The sample lists under 55,000 clones, 84% occurring once. The input for sequencing was peripheral blood, taken on day 0 of AZD1222 vaccination. These receptors all come from an adult in good health. Both conserved end residues are part of each CDR3. D genes are given only for firm matches. The size entry is marked missing in some rows and otherwise reads once, few, many or a size class.

j_call d_call cdr3_length v_call clone_size cdr3_aa cdr3_nt
TRBJ1-2 NA 15 TRBV6-5 medium-sized CASRYRTGENYGYTF TGTGCCAGCAGGTACAGGACGGGAGAGAACTATGGCTACACCTTC
TRBJ2-7 TRBD2 17 TRBV5-8 once CASSLSLAGVGFYEQYF TGTGCCAGCAGCTTGAGTCTAGCGGGAGTAGGGTTCTACGAGCAGTACTTC
TRBJ1-2 NA 16 TRBV2 NA CASSAPNIFEGYGYTF TGTGCCAGCAGTGCCCCTAACATATTCGAGGGCTATGGCTACACCTTC
TRBJ2-1 NA 18 TRBV24-1 few CATSESRGRGFSYNEQFF TGTGCCACCAGTGAGTCCAGGGGGCGGGGGTTCTCCTACAATGAGCAGTTCTTC
TRBJ2-2 NA 15 TRBV9 once CASSVRGRGTGELFF TGTGCCAGCAGCGTACGGGGGCGCGGCACCGGGGAGCTGTTTTTT
TRBJ1-2 NA 13 TRBV30 NA CAWSEGGTYGYTF TGTGCCTGGAGTGAGGGGGGCACGTATGGCTACACCTTC
TRBJ2-7 TRBD1 14 TRBV19 NA CASNMGQGPYEQYF TGTGCCAGTAATATGGGACAGGGGCCCTACGAGCAGTACTTC
TRBJ2-7 NA 14 TRBV27 NA CASSLGQTYSEQYF TGTGCCAGCAGTCTAGGACAGACTTACTCCGAGCAGTACTTC
TRBJ1-4 NA 15 TRBV18 NA CASSRQAGSNEKLFF TGTGCCAGCTCACGTCAAGCGGGGTCTAATGAAAAACTGTTTTTT
TRBJ1-5 NA 16 TRBV19 NA CASKIRTDRSNQPQHF TGTGCCAGTAAGATTAGGACGGACAGAAGCAATCAGCCCCAGCATTTT
TRBJ1-6 NA 14 TRBV30 NA CAWSLPGFNSPLHF TGTGCCTGGAGTCTACCAGGGTTCAATTCACCCCTCCACTTT
TRBJ2-7 NA 22 TRBV27 NA CASSFLGGGQLSDRTNFYEQYF TGTGCCAGCAGTTTCTTGGGGGGGGGACAGCTATCCGACAGGACGAATTTCTACGAGCAGTACTTC